This TCR beta chain was identified in a study of shared clonotypes between healthy human individuals. CDR3 length equals 13 residues. Trimming stripped 6 bases from V and 5 bases from J, with 13 bases between. Germline V gives CDR1 MDHEN, CDR2 SYDVKM. An assay was performed, and its level was deep. Sequenced by immunoSEQ multiplex PCR; TCRdb stores in-frame clones only, minus some. The sample has about 1.5 million clones, under 99% seen once; the top ten hold about 0.45%. Points on this clone: Its antigen remains unidentified.

Whole-study results and caveats: Among donors, clonotype sharing was expected to be affected by sequencing depth.

V is TRBV28 and J is TRBJ1-2; D gene unclear. Sequenced input: naive CD4+ T cells sorted from blood. Specified subset: CD45RA+ positively selected. This clonotype was sampled from a young man in good health. CDR3: CASSSPAGYGYTF. CDR3 DNA: TGTGCCAGCAGCTCGCCGGCCGGGTATGGCTACACCTTC.